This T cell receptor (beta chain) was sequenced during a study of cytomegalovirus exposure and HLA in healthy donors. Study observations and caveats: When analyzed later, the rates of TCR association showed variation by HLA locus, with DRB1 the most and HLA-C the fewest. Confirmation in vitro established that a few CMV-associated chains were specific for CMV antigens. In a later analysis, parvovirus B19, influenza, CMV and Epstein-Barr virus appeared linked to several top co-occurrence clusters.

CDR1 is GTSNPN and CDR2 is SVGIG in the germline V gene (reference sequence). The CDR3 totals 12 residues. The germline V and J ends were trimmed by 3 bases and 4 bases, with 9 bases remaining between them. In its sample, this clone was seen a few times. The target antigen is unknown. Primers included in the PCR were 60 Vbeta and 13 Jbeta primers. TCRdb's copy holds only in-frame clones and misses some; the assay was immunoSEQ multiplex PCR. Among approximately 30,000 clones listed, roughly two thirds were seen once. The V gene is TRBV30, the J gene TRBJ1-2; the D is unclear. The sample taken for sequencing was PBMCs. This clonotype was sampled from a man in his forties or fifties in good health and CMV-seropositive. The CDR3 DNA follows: TGTGCCTGGAGCGAGGATCTCTATGGCTACACCTTC. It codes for CAWSEDLYGYTF.